Listed below are T cell receptor beta chains from one sample, sequenced in a study of blood T cell repertoires in COVID-19. Libraries were prepared by immunoSEQ multiplex PCR; TCRdb keeps only in-frame clonotypes and omits some of them. The table has 180,000 or so clones, 89% seen once. The sample consisted of peripheral blood. These receptors were taken from a man aged 40-50 years with acute or convalescent COVID-19. Both conserved end residues are part of each CDR3. Each record gives: V gene, D gene, clone size, J gene, CDR3 DNA, CDR3 protein. A D gene is named only where the DNA matches it firmly. Some rows have no size entry. The others give once, few or many, or a class for an expanded clone.

v_call: TRBV29-1; d_call: -; clone_size: -; j_call: TRBJ1-3; cdr3_nt: TGCAGCGTTGAAGAAAAAGGGGCGGGAGGATATGCTGGAAACACCATATATTTT; cdr3_aa: CSVEEKGAGGYAGNTIYF
v_call: TRBV3-1/TRBV3-2; d_call: TRBD2; clone_size: once; j_call: TRBJ2-7; cdr3_nt: TGTGCCAGCAGCCAAGCGGGACTAGCGAACGAGCAGTACTTC; cdr3_aa: CASSQAGLANEQYF
v_call: TRBV19; d_call: TRBD2; clone_size: -; j_call: TRBJ2-7; cdr3_nt: TGTGCCAGTAGTATTAGCGGGGGGCCCGCCCGCGAGCAGTACTTC; cdr3_aa: CASSISGGPAREQYF
v_call: TRBV12-5; d_call: TRBD1; clone_size: -; j_call: TRBJ2-2; cdr3_nt: TGTGCTAGTGCCTCTGGACAGGGGTGGACCGGGGAGCTGTTTTTT; cdr3_aa: CASASGQGWTGELFF
v_call: TRBV5-1; d_call: -; clone_size: -; j_call: TRBJ2-2; cdr3_nt: TGCGCCAGCAGCTTGGTGGGGGCCACCGGGGAGCTGTTTTTT; cdr3_aa: CASSLVGATGELFF
v_call: TRBV6-2/TRBV6-3; d_call: -; clone_size: -; j_call: TRBJ2-7; cdr3_nt: TGTGCCAGCAGTTACCCCCAAGCCTGGAGGTGGTACTTC; cdr3_aa: CASSYPQAWRWYF
v_call: TRBV10-3; d_call: TRBD2; clone_size: -; j_call: TRBJ2-5; cdr3_nt: TGTGCCATCTCGCGAGGTAGGGGAGGGAACCAAGAGACCCAGTACTTC; cdr3_aa: CAISRGRGGNQETQYF
v_call: TRBV18; d_call: -; clone_size: -; j_call: TRBJ2-3; cdr3_nt: TGTGCCAGCTCACCGCTCTTGACAGACCGTAGCACAGATACGCAGTATTTT; cdr3_aa: CASSPLLTDRSTDTQYF
v_call: TRBV3-1/TRBV3-2; d_call: TRBD2; clone_size: -; j_call: TRBJ2-5; cdr3_nt: TGTGCCAGCAGCCAGAGAGCGGGGGGGCAGGAGACCCAGTACTTC; cdr3_aa: CASSQRAGGQETQYF
v_call: TRBV19; d_call: TRBD1; clone_size: -; j_call: TRBJ2-7; cdr3_nt: TGTGCCAGTAGTGACGACGGGACAGGGTCCTACGAGCAGTACTTC; cdr3_aa: CASSDDGTGSYEQYF
v_call: TRBV7-9; d_call: -; clone_size: -; j_call: TRBJ2-7; cdr3_nt: TGTGCCAGCAGCTCTTCAGTGGCCTACGAGCAGTACTTC; cdr3_aa: CASSSSVAYEQYF
v_call: TRBV30; d_call: -; clone_size: -; j_call: TRBJ1-4; cdr3_nt: TGTGCCTGGGACCGGGACAAAGTTGAAAAACTGTTTTTT; cdr3_aa: CAWDRDKVEKLFF
v_call: TRBV18; d_call: -; clone_size: once; j_call: TRBJ1-2; cdr3_nt: TGTGCCAGCTCACCACCGTACCGGGTTTTAGGCTATGGCTACACCTTC; cdr3_aa: CASSPPYRVLGYGYTF
v_call: TRBV5-5; d_call: TRBD2; clone_size: -; j_call: TRBJ2-7; cdr3_nt: TGTGCCAGCAGCGGGGGACTACTCAGGAGCTCCTACGAGCAGTACTTC; cdr3_aa: CASSGGLLRSSYEQYF
v_call: TRBV4-3; d_call: TRBD1; clone_size: -; j_call: TRBJ1-3; cdr3_nt: TGCGCCAGCAGCCAAGGTACCGGGACAGGCTCTGGAAACACCATATATTTT; cdr3_aa: CASSQGTGTGSGNTIYF
v_call: TRBV9; d_call: TRBD2; clone_size: -; j_call: TRBJ2-1; cdr3_nt: TGTGCCAGCAGCGTAGTTCCTGACGGGGGGATCAATGAGCAGTTCTTC; cdr3_aa: CASSVVPDGGINEQFF
v_call: TRBV30; d_call: TRBD1; clone_size: -; j_call: TRBJ2-3; cdr3_nt: TGTGCCTGTGCCGGGACAGACACAGATACGCAGTATTTT; cdr3_aa: CACAGTDTDTQYF
v_call: TRBV15; d_call: -; clone_size: -; j_call: TRBJ1-1; cdr3_nt: TGTGCCACCAGCAGAGATCGATCGGTGAACACTGAAGCTTTCTTT; cdr3_aa: CATSRDRSVNTEAFF
v_call: TRBV12-3/TRBV12-4; d_call: -; clone_size: -; j_call: TRBJ1-4; cdr3_nt: TGTGCCAGCCGGTCCCCAACTAATGAAAAACTGTTTTTT; cdr3_aa: CASRSPTNEKLFF
v_call: TRBV2; d_call: TRBD1; clone_size: -; j_call: TRBJ1-4; cdr3_nt: TGTGCCAGCAATCCGGACAGGGGACGCGAAAAACTGTTTTTT; cdr3_aa: CASNPDRGREKLFF
v_call: TRBV7-2; d_call: TRBD2; clone_size: few; j_call: TRBJ2-5; cdr3_nt: TGTGCCAGCAGCTTAGACCCTAGCGGGGGGGCTCAAGAGACCCAGTACTTC; cdr3_aa: CASSLDPSGGAQETQYF
v_call: TRBV6-5; d_call: TRBD1; clone_size: -; j_call: TRBJ1-6; cdr3_nt: TGTGCCAGCAGACGGGACAGGGCTAATTCACCCCTCCACTTT; cdr3_aa: CASRRDRANSPLHF
v_call: TRBV23-1; d_call: -; clone_size: -; j_call: TRBJ1-1; cdr3_nt: TGCGCCAGCAGCTTGGGGCTATTCGAGTTGAAGCTTGAAGCTTTCTTT; cdr3_aa: CASSLGLFELKLEAFF
v_call: TRBV9; d_call: TRBD1; clone_size: -; j_call: TRBJ1-3; cdr3_nt: TGTGCCAGCAGCGTTCGGGGACAGGGGATCCATGGAAACACCATATATTTT; cdr3_aa: CASSVRGQGIHGNTIYF
v_call: TRBV3-1/TRBV3-2; d_call: -; clone_size: -; j_call: TRBJ1-2; cdr3_nt: TGTGCCAGCAGCCGAACAACAGGGACGGGCTACACCTTC; cdr3_aa: CASSRTTGTGYTF
v_call: TRBV4-3; d_call: TRBD1; clone_size: -; j_call: TRBJ1-2; cdr3_nt: TGCGCCAGCAGCCAAGATTGGACAGGTGGCCTAGTAAACTATGGCTACACCTTC; cdr3_aa: CASSQDWTGGLVNYGYTF
v_call: TRBV5-1; d_call: TRBD1; clone_size: once; j_call: TRBJ1-1; cdr3_nt: TGCGCCAGCAGCTTGTCAGGGGGGACTGAAGCTTTCTTT; cdr3_aa: CASSLSGGTEAFF
v_call: TRBV6-5; d_call: -; clone_size: once; j_call: TRBJ1-1; cdr3_nt: TGTGCCAGCAGTTACGGTTTTCAGGCCACTGAAGCTTTCTTT; cdr3_aa: CASSYGFQATEAFF
v_call: TRBV10-3; d_call: TRBD1; clone_size: -; j_call: TRBJ2-2; cdr3_nt: TGTGCCATCAGGATGACAGGGCTCACCGGGGAGCTGTTTTTT; cdr3_aa: CAIRMTGLTGELFF